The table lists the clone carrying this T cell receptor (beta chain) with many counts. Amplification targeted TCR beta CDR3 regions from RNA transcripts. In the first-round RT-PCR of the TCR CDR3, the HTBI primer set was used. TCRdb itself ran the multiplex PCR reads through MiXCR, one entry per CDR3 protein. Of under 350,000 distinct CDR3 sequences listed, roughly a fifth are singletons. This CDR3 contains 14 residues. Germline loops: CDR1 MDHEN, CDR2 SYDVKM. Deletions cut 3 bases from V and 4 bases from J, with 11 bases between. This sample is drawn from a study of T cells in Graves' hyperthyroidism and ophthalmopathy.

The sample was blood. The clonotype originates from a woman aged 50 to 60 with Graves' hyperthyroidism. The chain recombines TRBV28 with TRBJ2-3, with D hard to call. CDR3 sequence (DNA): TGTGCCAGCAGTTTGTCCCAGTGGTCAGATACGCAGTATTTT. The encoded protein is CASSLSQWSDTQYF.